The clone carrying this T cell receptor beta chain was counted ten times or more. Antigen specificity is unknown. The data were obtained in a study of T cell repertoires in cytomegalovirus infection. MiXCR, applied by TCRdb to the reads, yields one record per CDR3 protein. The sample shows 200,000 to 300,000 distinct CDR3 sequences, 9% to 15% of them seen only once. Germline CDR1 is SGHTA and CDR2 is FQGNSA. V lost 2 bases and J lost 4, with 12 bases in between. CDR3 length equals 15 residues. Broader study findings: Public TCR beta family frequency separated CMV-and-HLA carriers, including in an independent cohort.

This TCR was recovered from a human donor in good health (CMV status not recorded). Some clones in this sample may be carry-over from other donors' samples. V and J are TRBV7-2 and TRBJ1-3; weak D call: TRBD1 (6 bases). Material: PBMCs. CDR3 sequence reads: CASSLRGGSGNTIYF. The CDR3 DNA follows: TGTGCCAGCAGCTTAAGAGGGGGATCAGGAAACACCATATATTTT.